A selection of T cell receptor beta chains follows, all from one sample in a study of early T cells in non-severe SARS-CoV-2 infection. TCRdb itself ran the 5' RACE reads through MiXCR, one entry per CDR3 protein. Of about 60,000 distinct CDR3 sequences in the sample, 4.5% to 7% are singletons; the top ten hold 6.8%. The sample comprised whole blood. The receptors come from an adult who was a healthcare worker with PCR-confirmed SARS-CoV-2 infection or an uninfected control (not recorded which). Both conserved end residues are part of each CDR3. The D gene is left open where the match is weak. Size values are once, few and many counts, or a class for expanded clones, and some rows have none.

d_gene	v_gene	j_gene	abundance	CDR3aa	CDR3nt
NA	TRBV11-1	TRBJ2-7	many	CASSRVGPREERYF	TGTGCCAGCAGCCGCGTCGGCCCACGCGAGGAACGGTACTTC
TRBD1	TRBV5-1	TRBJ1-2	many	CASSQNPQTGGNGYTF	TGCGCCAGCAGCCAGAATCCGCAGACAGGGGGAAATGGCTACACCTTC
NA	TRBV12-3/TRBV12-4	TRBJ2-1	NA	CASTVGGPYNEQFF	TGTGCCAGCACGGTCGGCGGCCCCTACAATGAGCAGTTCTTC
NA	TRBV7-6	TRBJ2-1	few	CASSKPGDEQFF	TGTGCCAGCAGTAAACCAGGGGATGAGCAGTTCTTC
NA	TRBV2	TRBJ2-5	few	CASTRDHQETQYF	TGTGCCAGCACCCGGGACCACCAAGAGACCCAGTACTTC
NA	TRBV12-3/TRBV12-4	TRBJ1-1	many	CASSLGTEAFF	TGTGCCAGCAGTTTAGGAACTGAAGCTTTCTTT
NA	TRBV9	TRBJ2-7	many	CASSAQEGSSYEQYF	TGTGCCAGCAGCGCCCAGGAGGGTAGCTCCTACGAGCAGTACTTC
NA	TRBV19	TRBJ2-2	NA	CASTRTGLTGELFF	TGTGCCAGTACCAGAACAGGGTTAACCGGGGAGCTGTTTTTT
NA	TRBV7-9	TRBJ1-1	many	CASSLAGVENTEAFF	TGTGCCAGCAGCTTAGCAGGGGTGGAAAACACTGAAGCTTTCTTT
TRBD2	TRBV20-1	TRBJ2-7	few	CSAFGGGTYEQYF	TGCAGTGCTTTTGGCGGGGGGACCTACGAGCAGTACTTC
TRBD1	TRBV4-2	TRBJ2-1	many	CASSRQGQGGNEQFF	TGTGCCAGCAGCCGACAGGGACAGGGTGGGAATGAGCAGTTCTTC
TRBD1	TRBV5-1	TRBJ2-7	many	CASSLEQGASEQYF	TGCGCCAGCAGCCTCGAACAGGGGGCAAGCGAGCAGTACTTC
NA	TRBV2	TRBJ1-3	NA	CASRPSGSEGNTIYF	TGTGCCAGCAGGCCCTCCGGTTCCGAGGGAAACACCATATATTTT
NA	TRBV9	TRBJ1-1	many	CASSQGVGVTEAFF	TGTGCCAGCAGCCAAGGTGTTGGGGTCACTGAAGCTTTCTTT
NA	TRBV29-1	TRBJ2-2	many	CSTSGATNTGELFF	TGCAGCACAAGTGGTGCGACGAACACCGGGGAGCTGTTTTTT
NA	TRBV11-3	TRBJ2-3	many	CASIAGALSTDTQYF	TGTGCCAGCATAGCAGGAGCTCTGAGCACAGATACGCAGTATTTT
NA	TRBV20-1	TRBJ2-7	many	CSARSWGRGSYEQYF	TGCAGTGCCCGTTCTTGGGGGCGGGGGTCGTACGAGCAGTACTTC
NA	TRBV6-5	TRBJ2-4	few	CASSAFNKDIQYF	TGTGCCAGCAGTGCGTTCAATAAGGACATTCAGTACTTC
TRBD1	TRBV2	TRBJ1-1	many	CASGPRQGGTEAFF	TGTGCCAGCGGTCCCCGACAGGGAGGCACTGAAGCTTTCTTT
TRBD1	TRBV29-1	TRBJ2-3	many	CSFRQGTDTQYF	TGCAGTTTCCGACAGGGTACAGATACGCAGTATTTT
NA	TRBV5-1	TRBJ1-2	many	CASSLEGRNYGYTF	TGCGCCAGCAGCTTAGAGGGAAGGAATTATGGCTACACCTTC
NA	TRBV6-5	TRBJ1-2	many	CASSYSTYYGYTF	TGTGCCAGCAGTTACTCGACATACTATGGCTACACCTTC
NA	TRBV9	TRBJ2-1	few	CASSAGPPSSYNEQFF	TGTGCCAGCAGCGCGGGACCTCCGAGCTCCTACAATGAGCAGTTCTTC
TRBD1	TRBV20-1	TRBJ1-2	many	CSAGLQGYYGYTF	TGCAGTGCTGGCCTACAGGGGTACTATGGCTACACCTTC
NA	TRBV19	TRBJ1-5	many	CASSIRPISNQPQHF	TGTGCCAGTAGTATCCGGCCTATCAGCAATCAGCCCCAGCATTTT
TRBD1	TRBV20-1	TRBJ2-7	NA	CSARANRDSYEQYF	TGCAGTGCTAGAGCTAACCGGGACAGCTACGAGCAGTACTTC
TRBD1	TRBV6-2/TRBV6-3	TRBJ1-2	NA	CASSYSRTGDNGYTF	TGTGCCAGCAGTTACAGCAGGACAGGGGACAATGGCTACACCTTC
TRBD2	TRBV6-6	TRBJ2-7	many	CASSISGVPYEQYF	TGTGCCAGCAGTATCAGCGGGGTCCCCTACGAGCAGTACTTC
NA	TRBV11-2	TRBJ1-2	many	CASSTPEWTTNYGYTF	TGTGCCAGCAGCACTCCGGAATGGACCACTAACTATGGCTACACCTTC
TRBD1	TRBV12-3/TRBV12-4	TRBJ1-2	many	CASSTGTGVPVNYGYTF	TGTGCCAGCAGTACCGGGACAGGGGTTCCCGTTAACTATGGCTACACCTTC
NA	TRBV7-2	TRBJ1-6	NA	CASSLSQAGSSPLHF	TGTGCCAGCAGCTTGTCACAGGCTGGGAGTTCACCCCTCCACTTT
NA	TRBV5-5	TRBJ1-3	many	CASSPSGNTIYF	TGTGCCAGCAGTCCGTCTGGAAACACCATATATTTT
NA	TRBV18	TRBJ1-5	few	CASSPTRESSNQPQHF	TGTGCCAGCTCACCCACCCGAGAGTCCAGCAATCAGCCCCAGCATTTT
NA	TRBV3-1	TRBJ1-2	many	CASSQEGVYGYTF	TGTGCCAGCAGCCAAGAAGGAGTTTATGGCTACACCTTC
NA	TRBV6-5	TRBJ2-7	many	CASSYSGHTNYEQYF	TGTGCCAGCAGTTACTCAGGACACACTAACTACGAGCAGTACTTC
TRBD1	TRBV4-1	TRBJ2-3	NA	CASSKGQPVSTDTQYF	TGCGCCAGCAGCAAGGGACAGCCCGTTAGCACAGATACGCAGTATTTT
NA	TRBV7-9	TRBJ2-7	medium-sized	CASSLGAEQYF	TGTGCCAGCAGCTTGGGTGCCGAGCAGTACTTC
NA	TRBV27	TRBJ1-1	NA	CASSLSKGQGEAFF	TGTGCCAGCAGTTTATCGAAGGGACAAGGTGAAGCTTTCTTT
TRBD1	TRBV6-6	TRBJ1-2	many	CASGTAPRKGNYGYTF	TGTGCCAGCGGGACAGCTCCCCGGAAGGGCAACTATGGCTACACCTTC
NA	TRBV5-4	TRBJ2-1	many	CASSSHNEQFF	TGTGCCAGCAGTTCCCACAATGAGCAGTTCTTC
NA	TRBV28	TRBJ2-7	NA	CASSRRGSGLWEQYF	TGTGCCAGCAGTCGTCGGGGCTCAGGGCTCTGGGAGCAGTACTTC
NA	TRBV11-1	TRBJ1-1	few	CASSKAGKNTEAFF	TGTGCCAGCAGCAAGGCGGGGAAGAACACTGAAGCTTTCTTT
TRBD2	TRBV4-1	TRBJ2-1	many	CASSQDLGTSYEQFF	TGCGCCAGCAGCCAAGATCTAGGGACTAGCTATGAGCAGTTCTTC
TRBD1	TRBV7-8	TRBJ2-5	few	CASSLRQGREGETQYF	TGTGCCAGCAGCCTACGACAGGGGCGAGAGGGAGAGACCCAGTACTTC
NA	TRBV4-1	TRBJ1-5	many	CASSQDLAVRNQPQHF	TGCGCCAGCAGCCAAGATCTGGCGGTGCGCAATCAGCCCCAGCATTTT
NA	TRBV12-3/TRBV12-4	TRBJ2-3	many	CASSLEGVRTETQYF	TGTGCCAGCAGTTTGGAGGGGGTTAGGACGGAAACGCAGTATTTT
NA	TRBV7-2	TRBJ1-5	many	CASSPWDRPNQPQHF	TGTGCCAGCAGCCCCTGGGACCGTCCCAATCAGCCCCAGCATTTT
TRBD2	TRBV20-1	TRBJ2-3	many	CSASIAGGPDTQYF	TGCAGTGCTAGTATAGCGGGAGGTCCAGATACGCAGTATTTT
TRBD1	TRBV11-1	TRBJ2-2	many	CASSWTGSPGELFF	TGTGCCAGCAGTTGGACAGGGAGCCCCGGGGAGCTGTTTTTT
TRBD1	TRBV4-1	TRBJ1-1	NA	CASSQPTGDTEAFF	TGCGCCAGCAGCCAACCTACAGGGGACACTGAAGCTTTCTTT
NA	TRBV30	TRBJ2-7	many	CAWSSGYEQYF	TGTGCCTGGAGTTCGGGGTACGAGCAGTACTTC
NA	TRBV30	TRBJ2-7	many	CAWSMQGANEQYF	TGTGCCTGGAGTATGCAAGGGGCAAACGAGCAGTACTTC